The next 31 T cell receptor beta chains were all read from a single sample in a study of blood T cell repertoires in COVID-19. Generated by immunoSEQ multiplex PCR, the TCRdb table keeps only in-frame clones and is missing some. The data hold some 78,000 clones, with roughly 86% observed a single time. Input material: peripheral blood. These receptors all come from a man over 45 with active or convalescent COVID-19.

This sequence joins TRBV5-1 and TRBJ1-3, with 8 bases that match TRBD1. Trimming cost V 4 bases and J 3 bases; bases outside gene matches: 6. The CDR3 is 15 residues long. The V gene's germline CDR1 is SGHRS and CDR2 YFSETQ. CDR3 region: CASSEAGTGGNTIYF. CDR3 nucleotides: TGCGCCAGCAGCGAAGCCGGGACAGGTGGAAACACCATATATTTT.

The CDR3 coding sequence is TGTGCCAGCAGTCCCCTCAGAAATGGCAGGAACCTTCGCTCCTACAATGAGCAGTTCTTC. Protein product: CASSPLRNGRNLRSYNEQFF. V gene TRBV28 combines with J gene TRBJ2-1; D is unresolved. The germline V gene has CDR1 MDHEN and CDR2 SYDVKM. The CDR3 consists of 20 residues. V lost 5 bases and J 0 bases, leaving 26 bases between the germline ends.

The chain carries TRBV11-2 and TRBJ1-1, with TRBD1 matching over 10 bases. The CDR3 is made up of 17 amino acids. The V segment lost 5 bases and the J segment 1 base; nucleotides outside the gene matches: 10. The germline V gene has CDR1 SGHAT and CDR2 FQNNGV. The chain's CDR3 is CASSTYRDRGGNTEAFF. The DNA for the CDR3 is TGTGCCAGCAGCACCTACCGGGACAGGGGTGGGAACACTGAAGCTTTCTTT. Full variable domain (missing parts from reference TRBV11-2 and TRBJ1-1): EAGVAQSPRYKIIEKRQSVAFWCNPISGHATLYWYQQILGQGPKLLIQFQNNGVVDDSQLPKDRFSAERLKGVDSTLKIQPAKLEDSAVYLCASSTYRDRGGNTEAFFGQGTRLTVV.

In this sample, this clone turned up many times. This chain links TRBV14 with TRBJ1-1; 7 nucleotides agree with TRBD1. CDR1 SGHDN and CDR2 FVKESK come from the germline V gene. There are 14 residues in the CDR3. J lost 4 bases, V lost 4 bases, and 6 bases had no gene match. The CDR3 region has the DNA TGTGCCAGCAGCCCGACAGGGATGGGCACTGAAGCTTTCTTT. Its protein is CASSPTGMGTEAFF.

A single count supports this clone. V is TRBV7-9 and J is TRBJ2-5; D gene uncertain. Trimming took 1 base from V and 5 from J, leaving 8 bases between them. The length of the CDR3 is 13 residues. Germline V gene lookup returns CDR1 SEHNR and CDR2 FQNEAQ (reference sequence). The CDR3 sequence is CASSLGAEETQYF. DNA for the CDR3: TGTGCCAGCAGCTTAGGCGCGGAGGAGACCCAGTACTTC.

This clone was found once. CDR3 protein: CASSPRRQTGTGELFF. As DNA, the CDR3 is TGTGCCAGCAGCCCTCGGCGGCAAACTGGGACCGGGGAGCTGTTTTTT. The chain uses TRBV5-8 and TRBJ2-2; unclear D gene. Germline CDR1 is SGHTS and CDR2 is YDEGEE. CDR3 size: 16 residues. V lost 4 bases and J lost 5, with 18 bases in between. The full variable domain, completed using reference TRBV5-8 and TRBJ2-2, is EAGVTQSPTHLIKTRGQQATLRCSPISGHTSVYWYQQALGLGLQFLLWYDEGEERNRGNFPPRFSGRQFPNYSSELNVNALELEDSALYLCASSPRRQTGTGELFFGEGSRLTVL.

This rearrangement joins TRBV5-1 to TRBJ1-2, with 7 bases identical to TRBD1. The CDR3 covers 16 residues. J lost 0 bases, V lost 2 bases, and 7 bases had no gene match. CDR1 SGHRS and CDR2 YFSETQ come from the germline V gene. CDR3 residues: CASSLSRDRSNYGYTF. The DNA for the CDR3 is TGCGCCAGCAGCTTATCCCGGGACAGATCTAACTATGGCTACACCTTC.

The V gene is TRBV6-5, the J gene TRBJ2-2; 7 positions match TRBD2. Looked up from germline, CDR1 is MNHEY and CDR2 is SVGAGI. The V and J ends lost 6 bases and 1 base, in that order; junction bases with no gene match: 5. This CDR3 contains 15 residues. CDR3 in amino acids: CASSPPGGNTGELFF. The CDR3 nucleotides are TGTGCCAGCAGCCCCCCGGGGGGGAACACCGGGGAGCTGTTTTTT.

V and J are TRBV12-3 or TRBV12-4 and TRBJ1-2; 8 bases are a match to TRBD1. The CDR3 contains 12 residues. Trimming removed 6 bases from V and 5 bases from J; junction bases left unmatched: 2. For the CDR3, the DNA is TGTGCCAGCAGGGACAGGGATTATGGCTACACCTTC. Protein product: CASRDRDYGYTF.

This rearrangement joins TRBV5-5 to TRBJ1-5, with D maybe TRBD1 (6 bases). This CDR3 region has 19 residues. The ends were cut back, 2 bases at V and 5 bases at J, with 26 bases in the middle. Germline V gene sequence: CDR1 SGHKS, CDR2 YYEKEE (reference sequence). The chain's CDR3 is CASSLDPTKSERGYQPQHF. The DNA for the CDR3 is TGTGCCAGCAGCTTAGACCCGACGAAAAGCGAAAGGGGGTATCAGCCCCAGCATTTT.

The J gene is TRBJ2-5, the V gene TRBV7-2; the D gene is possibly TRBD2 (6 bases). The CDR3 is 14 residues long. CDR1 SGHTA and CDR2 FQGNSA come from the germline V gene. V lost 1 base and J lost 5, with 11 bases in between. CDR3 sequence (DNA): TGTGCCAGCAGCTTAGGCCGTACTAGCGAGACCCAGTACTTC. Protein product: CASSLGRTSETQYF.

The rearrangement joins TRBV10-2 to TRBJ2-7, with 7 bases lining up with TRBD1. In germline, CDR1 is WSHSY, CDR2 SAAADI. Trimming cost V 9 bases and J 0 bases; bases outside gene matches: 8. There are 14 residues in the CDR3. CDR3 region: CASIKGDSSYEQYF. The CDR3 DNA follows: TGCGCCAGTATTAAGGGGGACAGCTCCTACGAGCAGTACTTC.

This chain links TRBV28 with TRBJ1-6; D gene ambiguous. Germline CDR1 and CDR2: MDHEN and SYDVKM. Trimming removed 4 bases from V and 5 bases from J, with 12 bases in between. This CDR3 is 15 amino acids long. The CDR3 loop is CASSSAGGDNSPLHF. CDR3 bases: TGTGCCAGCAGTTCCGCCGGAGGTGATAATTCACCCCTCCACTTT. The full variable domain, in which reference TRBV28 and TRBJ1-6 provide the parts outside the CDR3, is DVKVTQSSRYLVKRTGEKVFLECVQDMDHENMFWYRQDPGLGLRLIYFSYDVKMKEKGDIPEGYSVSREKKERFSLILESASTNQTSMYLCASSSAGGDNSPLHFGNGTRLTVT.

V is TRBV5-1 and J is TRBJ2-5; TRBD2 matches at 8 bases. The germline V gene encodes CDR1 SGHRS and CDR2 YFSETQ. This CDR3 has 15 residues. V gave up 1 base and J gave up 4 bases; unmatched junction bases: 6. In nucleotides, the CDR3 is TGCGCCAGCAGCTTGCAGGCGGCGGGGGGAGAGACCCAGTACTTC. Residues: CASSLQAAGGETQYF.

V and J are TRBV6-2 or TRBV6-3 and TRBJ2-1; 11 bases are shared with TRBD1. Germline V gives CDR1 MNHEY, CDR2 SVGEGT. V gave up 0 bases and J gave up 0 bases; unmatched junction bases: 7. This CDR3 is built from 19 residues. The CDR3 bases are TGTGCCAGCAGTTACTCTCCGGACAGGGGGCTTCTCTCCTACAATGAGCAGTTCTTC. It encodes CASSYSPDRGLLSYNEQFF.

The gene calls are TRBV10-3 and TRBJ2-7, with 9 nucleotides matching TRBD2. Germline V CDR1 and CDR2: ENHRY, SYGVKD. V shed 0 bases, J shed 3 bases, and the junction held 0 bases outside the gene matches. The CDR3 is made up of 14 amino acids. The CDR3 region has the DNA TGTGCCATCAGTGAGTCGACTAGCGGCTACGAGCAGTACTTC. This gives the protein CAISESTSGYEQYF.

The sample holds a few counts of this clone. The DNA of the CDR3 is TGTGCCAGCAGCCCGATGGACACTTCGAACACCGGGGAGCTGTTTTTT. This translates into CASSPMDTSNTGELFF. This chain connects TRBV3-1 (or the pseudogene TRBV3-2) to TRBJ2-2, with D perhaps TRBD1 (5 bases). Per germline, CDR1 LGHDT and CDR2 YNNKEL (reference sequence). Trimming took 4 bases from V and 0 from J, leaving 12 bases between them. This CDR3 has 16 residues.

The chain combines TRBV28 with TRBJ1-5, with D uncertain. The V gene's germline CDR1 is MDHEN and CDR2 SYDVKM. The CDR3 runs to 16 residues. Trimming cost V 7 bases and J 0 bases, with 16 bases left between them. CDR3 DNA: TGTGCCAGCAAAGGTTTGGGCGTCTATAGCAATCAGCCCCAGCATTTT. Amino acids: CASKGLGVYSNQPQHF.

The chain recombines TRBV15 with TRBJ1-1, with D unclear. CDR1 is LNHNV, CDR2 YYDKDF, per germline (reference sequence). V lost 0 bases and J lost 1, with 6 bases in between. CDR3 length: 14 amino acids. The CDR3 bases are TGTGCCACCAGCAGAGATTGGCAGAACACTGAAGCTTTCTTT. Its protein product is CATSRDWQNTEAFF.

The rearrangement links TRBV10-3 to TRBJ2-2, with D possibly being TRBD2 (5 bases). Germline CDR1 ENHRY, CDR2 SYGVKD. The germline V and J ends were trimmed by 5 bases and 3 bases, with 10 bases remaining between them. The CDR3 is made up of 14 amino acids. CDR3 DNA sequence: TGTGCCATCAGTACGGGAAGTGACACCGGGGAGCTGTTTTTT. This translates into CAISTGSDTGELFF.

The chain recombines TRBV6-2 or TRBV6-3 with TRBJ1-2, with a weak D call TRBD1 (6 bases). The V end lost 7 bases, the J end lost 4 bases, and 19 bases lay between the germline ends. Germline CDR1 MNHEY, CDR2 SVGEGT. The CDR3 loop spans 15 amino acids. The CDR3 coding sequence is TGTGCCAGCACCCCCCTGACAGGAGTGGGCTATGGCTACACCTTC. Its protein product is CASTPLTGVGYGYTF.

V and J are TRBV2 and TRBJ1-2; tentatively, D is TRBD1 (6 bases). The CDR3 consists of 14 residues. Germline CDR1 is SNHLY and CDR2 is FYNNEI. V was clipped by 2 bases and J by 2 bases, with 9 bases between them. The chain's CDR3 is CASSEWQGNYGYTF. For the CDR3, the DNA is TGTGCCAGCAGTGAATGGCAGGGGAACTATGGCTACACCTTC.

The gene calls are TRBV18 and TRBJ1-1, with D perhaps matching TRBD1 (5 bases). The CDR3 covers 14 residues. V was pared by 3 bases and J by 4 bases, with 12 bases between. The germline V gene encodes CDR1 KGHSH and CDR2 LQKENI. CDR3 bases: TGTGCCAGCTCACCTGGGGGGGGTAGCACTGAAGCTTTCTTT. It translates to CASSPGGGSTEAFF.

The J gene is TRBJ2-7, the V gene TRBV6-1; no clear D. V lost 0 bases, J lost 2 bases, and 8 bases lay in between. This CDR3 spans 14 amino acids. Germline V gene data show CDR1 as MNHNS and CDR2 as SASEGT. CDR3 residues: CASSEAGTAYEQYV. In DNA form, the CDR3 reads TGTGCCAGCAGTGAAGCTGGTACAGCCTACGAGCAGTACGTC.

This sequence joins TRBV19 and TRBJ1-5; tentative D call: TRBD1 (5 bases). The CDR3 has 14 amino acids. With 6 bases removed from V and 3 bases from J, the gap between germline ends came to 12 bases. CDR1 is LNHDA, CDR2 SQIVND, per germline (reference sequence). As DNA, the CDR3 is TGTGCCAGTAGCAGCGACAGCTACAATCAGCCCCAGCATTTT. Residues: CASSSDSYNQPQHF.

The chain combines TRBV5-1 with TRBJ2-1; 8 bases fit TRBD1. Germline values: CDR1 SGHRS, CDR2 YFSETQ. Unmatched junction bases numbered 7, after V lost 4 bases and J lost 4 bases. There are 15 residues in the CDR3. CDR3 sequence: CASSATGGPYNEQFF. The DNA for the CDR3 is TGCGCCAGCAGCGCCACAGGGGGTCCGTACAATGAGCAGTTCTTC.

The chain joins TRBV4-3 to TRBJ2-1, with 7 bases aligning to TRBD1. This CDR3 region has 14 residues. V was clipped by 5 bases and J by 1 base; unmatched bases: 2. Germline CDR1 is LGHNA and CDR2 is YSLEER. CDR3 residues: CASSGTVSYNEQFF. Here the CDR3 DNA reads TGCGCCAGCAGCGGGACAGTTTCCTACAATGAGCAGTTCTTC.

This CDR3 reads CAISEGRVDQPQHF. CDR3 DNA sequence: TGTGCCATCAGTGAGGGGAGGGTCGATCAGCCCCAGCATTTT. The gene calls are TRBV10-3 and TRBJ1-5; D call uncertain. The CDR3 contains 14 residues. V was clipped by 2 bases and J by 5 bases, with 10 bases between them. Germline assignment: CDR1 ENHRY and CDR2 SYGVKD.

The chain is built from TRBV29-1 and TRBJ1-1, with TRBD1 as a possible D gene (6 bases). Germline values: CDR1 SQVTM, CDR2 ANQGSEA. V was shortened by 5 bases and J by 11 bases, with 15 bases between the two germline ends. This CDR3 comprises 11 residues. In DNA form, the CDR3 reads TGCAGCGTTCAGGGGACCGCCGAGGCTTTCTTT. Translating it yields CSVQGTAEAFF.

This clone was observed once. The chain recombines TRBV20-1 with TRBJ1-2; TRBD1 might be the D (6 bases). This CDR3 spans 14 amino acids. The germline V and J ends were trimmed by 3 bases and 0 bases, with 11 bases remaining between them. The germline CDR1 and CDR2 sequences are DFQATT and SNEGSKA (reference sequence). CDR3: CSASEGGTNYGYTF. The CDR3 bases are TGCAGTGCTAGTGAGGGGGGAACTAACTATGGCTACACCTTC.

The rearrangement uses TRBV28 and TRBJ1-4, with D hard to call. CDR1 and CDR2 from the germline V gene are MDHEN and SYDVKM. CDR3 length: 16 amino acids. Trimming shortened V by 5 bases and J by 10 bases, and 23 bases separated the two germline ends. DNA for the CDR3: TGTGCCAGCAGTCCTCCGCGGACCGTGGCCGGAGGAAAACTGTTTTTT. It encodes CASSPPRTVAGGKLFF. Full variable domain (missing parts from reference TRBV28 and TRBJ1-4): DVKVTQSSRYLVKRTGEKVFLECVQDMDHENMFWYRQDPGLGLRLIYFSYDVKMKEKGDIPEGYSVSREKKERFSLILESASTNQTSMYLCASSPPRTVAGGKLFFGSGTQLSVL.